These T cell receptor beta chains were read from a single sample in a study of cytomegalovirus exposure and HLA in healthy donors. Sequenced by immunoSEQ multiplex PCR; TCRdb stores in-frame clones only, minus some. The top ten hold about 14% of the sample, which has 180,000 or so clones, about 79% seen once. Material: PBMCs. The receptors originated from a middle-aged man in good health and CMV-seropositive. Each CDR3 is given with its conserved first and last residue. The D gene is left open where the match is weak. Part of the rows lack a size; the others show once, few, many or a class for expanded clones.

d_call	v_call	clone_size	j_call	cdr3_aa	cdr3_nt
TRBD2	TRBV6-6	NA	TRBJ2-4	CASSPPGGSAKNIQYF	TGTGCCAGCAGTCCACCGGGAGGGTCGGCCAAAAACATTCAGTACTTC
TRBD1	TRBV2	NA	TRBJ2-1	CASSRQGRRIYNEQFF	TGTGCCAGCAGTCGACAGGGCCGCCGAATCTACAATGAGCAGTTCTTC
NA	TRBV4-3	few	TRBJ1-1	CASSQDGTHRAEAFF	TGCGCCAGCAGCCAAGATGGGACACACAGGGCTGAAGCTTTCTTT
TRBD2	TRBV4-3	few	TRBJ2-1	CASSQDGLAGGHNEQFF	TGCGCCAGCAGCCAAGATGGGTTGGCGGGGGGGCACAATGAGCAGTTCTTC
NA	TRBV9	NA	TRBJ1-1	CASSVLRGNTEAFF	TGTGCCAGCAGCGTCTTACGGGGGAACACTGAAGCTTTCTTT
TRBD1	TRBV7-8	NA	TRBJ2-7	CASSFYGGTGAYEQYF	TGTGCCAGCAGCTTCTACGGTGGGACAGGGGCCTACGAGCAGTACTTC
TRBD2	TRBV2	NA	TRBJ2-3	CASSEYLAGGTDTQYF	TGTGCCAGCAGTGAATATCTAGCGGGGGGCACAGATACGCAGTATTTT
NA	TRBV19	NA	TRBJ1-5	CASEEGWSNQPQHF	TGTGCCAGTGAAGAGGGTTGGAGCAATCAGCCCCAGCATTTT
TRBD2	TRBV6-5	NA	TRBJ2-5	CASSQTSVRETQYF	TGTGCCAGCAGTCAGACTAGCGTCAGGGAGACCCAGTACTTC
TRBD1	TRBV5-6	NA	TRBJ1-5	CASSSGQGLNQPQHF	TGTGCCAGCAGCTCCGGACAGGGCCTTAATCAGCCCCAGCATTTT
TRBD1	TRBV27	NA	TRBJ1-3	CASSRGTGLPNTIYF	TGTGCCAGCAGTAGGGGGACAGGGTTACCAAACACCATATATTTT
TRBD1	TRBV9	NA	TRBJ2-1	CASSKKGGQGAFNEQFF	TGTGCCAGCAGCAAGAAGGGGGGACAGGGGGCCTTCAATGAGCAGTTCTTC
NA	TRBV7-2	NA	TRBJ2-4	CASSLDNNIQYF	TGTGCCAGCAGCTTAGACAATAACATTCAGTACTTC
NA	TRBV2	few	TRBJ1-2	CASSVTLGGNYGYTF	TGTGCCAGCAGTGTTACACTAGGGGGTAACTATGGCTACACCTTC
NA	TRBV4-1	NA	TRBJ1-6	CASSQASQGYNSPLHF	TGCGCCAGCAGCCAAGCGTCTCAGGGATATAATTCACCCCTCCACTTT
TRBD2	TRBV5-8	NA	TRBJ2-2	CASSSRGDNTGELFF	TGTGCCAGCAGCTCCCGGGGGGATAACACCGGGGAGCTGTTTTTT
TRBD1	TRBV7-9	few	TRBJ1-6	CASSLFGTGDSPLHF	TGTGCCAGCAGCTTGTTCGGGACAGGTGATTCACCCCTCCACTTT
TRBD1	TRBV7-8	NA	TRBJ1-1	CASSYLTGENTEAFF	TGTGCCAGCAGCTACCTGACAGGGGAGAACACTGAAGCTTTCTTT
TRBD2	TRBV4-2	NA	TRBJ2-1	CASSQGYSGGAENEQFF	TGTGCCAGCAGCCAAGGGTATAGCGGGGGAGCGGAGAATGAGCAGTTCTTC
TRBD1	TRBV29-1	NA	TRBJ2-3	CSVTGTGRTDTQYF	TGCAGCGTAACCGGGACAGGGAGGACAGATACGCAGTATTTT
NA	TRBV6-5	NA	TRBJ2-3	CASRPGQRTDTQYF	TGTGCCAGCAGACCCGGACAACGCACAGATACGCAGTATTTT
TRBD2	TRBV4-2	NA	TRBJ2-7	CASSPERGAYEQYF	TGTGCCAGCAGCCCCGAGCGGGGGGCCTACGAGCAGTACTTC
NA	TRBV9	NA	TRBJ2-5	CASSVGAGAETQYF	TGTGCCAGCAGCGTAGGGGCGGGGGCAGAGACCCAGTACTTC
TRBD1	TRBV4-1	NA	TRBJ1-6	CASSQVQPGTGSSPLHF	TGCGCCAGCAGCCAAGTTCAGCCCGGGACAGGGTCTTCACCCCTCCACTTT
NA	TRBV7-9	NA	TRBJ2-2	CASSPREKSGELFF	TGTGCCAGCAGCCCCCGGGAGAAGTCCGGGGAGCTGTTTTTT
TRBD1	TRBV28	once	TRBJ1-2	CASSSPDRFDYGYTF	TGTGCCAGCAGTTCCCCGGACAGGTTTGACTATGGCTACACCTTC
TRBD2	TRBV6-5	few	TRBJ2-6	CASSWGRGTGANVLTF	TGTGCCAGCAGTTGGGGGAGGGGAACTGGGGCCAACGTCCTGACTTTC
TRBD2	TRBV5-6	NA	TRBJ2-2	CASSSGVAGVNTGELFF	TGTGCCAGCAGCTCCGGTGTAGCGGGGGTCAACACCGGGGAGCTGTTTTTT
TRBD2	TRBV13	once	TRBJ2-5	CASSLRQRGGQETQYF	TGTGCCAGCAGCTTACGGCAGCGGGGGGGACAAGAGACCCAGTACTTC
TRBD1	TRBV28	NA	TRBJ1-5	CASSPGQGVNQPQHF	TGTGCCAGCAGTCCGGGACAGGGTGTTAATCAGCCCCAGCATTTT
TRBD1	TRBV5-6	NA	TRBJ1-2	CASSPRTGFGYTF	TGTGCCAGCAGCCCCCGGACAGGGTTTGGCTACACCTTC
TRBD1	TRBV13	once	TRBJ2-7	CASSPTTRDRHTQSTYEQYF	TGTGCCAGCAGCCCAACCACACGGGACAGGCATACACAAAGTACCTACGAGCAGTACTTC
NA	TRBV9	NA	TRBJ2-1	CASSHSGGSNEQFF	TGTGCCAGCAGCCACTCTGGGGGGAGCAATGAGCAGTTCTTC
NA	TRBV7-9	NA	TRBJ2-1	CASSLLDEQFF	TGTGCCAGCAGCTTGCTAGATGAGCAGTTCTTC
NA	TRBV18	NA	TRBJ1-1	CASSPGWQLTVEAFF	TGTGCCAGCTCACCAGGGTGGCAACTTACAGTCGAAGCTTTCTTT
TRBD2	TRBV7-2	NA	TRBJ2-2	CASSLGTMNTGELFF	TGTGCCAGCAGCCTCGGGACTATGAACACCGGGGAGCTGTTTTTT
TRBD2	TRBV27	NA	TRBJ2-1	CASSPATSGGAGEQFF	TGTGCCAGCAGTCCCGCGACTAGCGGGGGGGCGGGTGAGCAGTTCTTC